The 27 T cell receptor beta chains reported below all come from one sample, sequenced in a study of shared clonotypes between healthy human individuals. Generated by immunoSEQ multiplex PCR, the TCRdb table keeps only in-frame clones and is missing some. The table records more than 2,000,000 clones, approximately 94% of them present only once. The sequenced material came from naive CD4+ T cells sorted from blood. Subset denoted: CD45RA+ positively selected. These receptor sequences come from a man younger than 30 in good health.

The CDR3 spells CASSPSRGDTRKFF. In DNA form, the CDR3 reads TGTGCCAGCAGTCCCTCCCGGGGCGATACAAGAAAGTTCTTC. The V call is TRBV27, the J call TRBJ2-1; D might be TRBD1 or TRBD2, each matching 5 bases. This CDR3 spans 14 amino acids. Trimming pared 5 bases from V and 14 bases from J, leaving 22 bases between. CDR1 is MNHEY and CDR2 is SMNVEV in the germline V gene (reference sequence).

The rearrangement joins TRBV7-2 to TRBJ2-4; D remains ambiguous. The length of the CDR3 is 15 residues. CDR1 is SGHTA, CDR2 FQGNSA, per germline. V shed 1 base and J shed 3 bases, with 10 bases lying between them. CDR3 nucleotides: TGTGCCAGCAGCTTAGGGGGTCGCGGCAAAAACATTCAGTACTTC. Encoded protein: CASSLGGRGKNIQYF.

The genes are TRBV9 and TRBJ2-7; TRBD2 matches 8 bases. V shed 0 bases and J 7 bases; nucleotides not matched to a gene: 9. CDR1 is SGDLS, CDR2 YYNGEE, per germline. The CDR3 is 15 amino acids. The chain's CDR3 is CASSVALGLESEQYF. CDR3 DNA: TGTGCCAGCAGCGTAGCTTTGGGACTAGAGTCAGAGCAGTACTTC.

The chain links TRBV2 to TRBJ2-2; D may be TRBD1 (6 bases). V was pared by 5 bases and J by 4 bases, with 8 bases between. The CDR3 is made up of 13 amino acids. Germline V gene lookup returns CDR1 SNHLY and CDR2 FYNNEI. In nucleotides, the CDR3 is TGTGCCAGCAGTAAGGACAGCACCGGGGAGCTGTTTTTT. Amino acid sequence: CASSKDSTGELFF. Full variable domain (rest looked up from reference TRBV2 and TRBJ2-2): EPEVTQTPSHQVTQMGQEVILRCVPISNHLYFYWYRQILGQKVEFLVSFYNNEISEKSEIFDDQFSVERPDGSNFTLKIRSTKLEDSAMYFCASSKDSTGELFFGEGSRLTVL.

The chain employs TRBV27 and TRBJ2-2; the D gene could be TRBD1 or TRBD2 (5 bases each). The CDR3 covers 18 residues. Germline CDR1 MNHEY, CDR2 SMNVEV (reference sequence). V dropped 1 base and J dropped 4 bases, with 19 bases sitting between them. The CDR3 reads CASSLYPPGPITTGELFF. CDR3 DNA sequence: TGTGCCAGCAGTTTATATCCCCCGGGGCCGATCACCACCGGGGAGCTGTTTTTT.

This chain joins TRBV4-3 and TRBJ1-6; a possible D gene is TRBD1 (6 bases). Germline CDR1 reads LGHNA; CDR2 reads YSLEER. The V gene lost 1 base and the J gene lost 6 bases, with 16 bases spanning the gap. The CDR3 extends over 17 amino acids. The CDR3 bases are TGCGCCAGCAGCCAAGCGGTTTCGCGGGGGGCTAATTCACCCCTCCACTTT. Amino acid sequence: CASSQAVSRGANSPLHF.

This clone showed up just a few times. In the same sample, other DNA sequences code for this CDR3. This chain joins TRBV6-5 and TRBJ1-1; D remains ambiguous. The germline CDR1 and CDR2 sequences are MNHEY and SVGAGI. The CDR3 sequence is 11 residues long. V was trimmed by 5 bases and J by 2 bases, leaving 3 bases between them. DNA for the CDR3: TGTGCCAGCAGTCGTAACACTGAAGCTTTCTTT. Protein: CASSRNTEAFF.

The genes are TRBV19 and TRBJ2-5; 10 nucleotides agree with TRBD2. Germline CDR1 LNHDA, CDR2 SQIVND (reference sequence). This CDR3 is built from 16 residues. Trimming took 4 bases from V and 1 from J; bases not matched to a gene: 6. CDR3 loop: CASSTKAGGPQETQYF. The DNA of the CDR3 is TGTGCCAGTAGTACAAAAGCGGGGGGGCCCCAAGAGACCCAGTACTTC.

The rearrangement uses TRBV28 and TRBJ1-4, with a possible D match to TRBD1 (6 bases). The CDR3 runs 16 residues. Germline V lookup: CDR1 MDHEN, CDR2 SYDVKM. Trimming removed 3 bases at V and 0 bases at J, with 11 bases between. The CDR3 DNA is TGTGCCAGCAGTTTGGTACAGGGTGCAACTAATGAAAAACTGTTTTTT. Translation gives CASSLVQGATNEKLFF.

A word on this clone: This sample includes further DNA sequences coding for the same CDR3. The DNA for the CDR3 is TGTGCCAGCTCACCGGACAGAGAATATGGCTACACCTTC. Its protein is CASSPDREYGYTF. V is TRBV18 and J is TRBJ1-2, with a possible D match to TRBD1 (6 bases). The V end lost 3 bases, the J end lost 5 bases, and 10 bases lay between the germline ends. The germline CDR1 and CDR2 sequences are KGHSH and LQKENI. CDR3 length: 13 residues.

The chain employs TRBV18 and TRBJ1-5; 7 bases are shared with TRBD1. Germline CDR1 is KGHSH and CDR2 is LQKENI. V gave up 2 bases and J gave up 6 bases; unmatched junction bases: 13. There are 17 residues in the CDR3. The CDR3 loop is CASSPSWDSISTQPQHF. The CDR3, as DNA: TGTGCCAGCTCACCATCGTGGGACAGCATCTCCACTCAGCCCCAGCATTTT.

The CDR3 here is CASRKSGVVDTQYF. CDR3 nucleotides: TGCGCCAGCAGGAAATCGGGGGTGGTAGATACGCAGTATTTT. This rearrangement joins TRBV5-1 to TRBJ2-3; D is possibly TRBD2 (6 bases). Germline CDR1 SGHRS, CDR2 YFSETQ. Trimming cost V 5 bases and J 5 bases, with 15 bases left between them. The CDR3 is 14 residues long.

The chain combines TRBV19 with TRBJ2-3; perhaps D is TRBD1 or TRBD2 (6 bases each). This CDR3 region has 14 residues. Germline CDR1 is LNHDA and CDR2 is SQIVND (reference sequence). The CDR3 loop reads CASRGPPSTDTQYF. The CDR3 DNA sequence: TGTGCTTCCCGGGGGCCCCCGAGCACAGATACGCAGTATTTT.

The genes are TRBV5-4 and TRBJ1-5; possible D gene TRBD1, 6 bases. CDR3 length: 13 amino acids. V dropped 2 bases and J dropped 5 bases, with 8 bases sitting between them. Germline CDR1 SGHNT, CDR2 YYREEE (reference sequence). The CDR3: CASSFNRDQPQHF. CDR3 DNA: TGTGCCAGCAGCTTCAACAGGGATCAGCCCCAGCATTTT.

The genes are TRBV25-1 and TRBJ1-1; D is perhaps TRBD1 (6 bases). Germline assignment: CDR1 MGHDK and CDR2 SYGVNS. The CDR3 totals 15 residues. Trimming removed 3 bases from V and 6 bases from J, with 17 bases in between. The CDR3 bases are TGTGCCAGCAGTGAGGCGGGGGCGCGGCTCCCTGAAGCTTTCTTT. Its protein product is CASSEAGARLPEAFF.

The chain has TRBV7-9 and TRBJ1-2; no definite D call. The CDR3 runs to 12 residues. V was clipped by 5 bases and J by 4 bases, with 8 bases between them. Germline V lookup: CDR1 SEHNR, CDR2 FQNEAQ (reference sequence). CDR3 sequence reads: CASSGEIYGYTF. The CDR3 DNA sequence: TGTGCCAGCAGCGGGGAGATCTATGGCTACACCTTC.

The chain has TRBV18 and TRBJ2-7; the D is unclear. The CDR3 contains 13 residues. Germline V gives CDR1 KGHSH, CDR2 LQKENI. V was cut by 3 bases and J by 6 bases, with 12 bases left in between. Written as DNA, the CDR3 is TGTGCCAGCTCACCCCTACCCTTTTCCGAGCAGTACTTC. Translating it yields CASSPLPFSEQYF.

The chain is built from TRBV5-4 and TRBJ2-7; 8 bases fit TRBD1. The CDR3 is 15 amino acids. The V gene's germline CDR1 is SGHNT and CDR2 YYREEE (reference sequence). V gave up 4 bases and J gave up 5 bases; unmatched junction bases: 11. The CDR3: CASSGGTGSRNEQYF. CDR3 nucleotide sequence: TGTGCCAGCAGCGGAGGGACAGGTTCCCGCAACGAGCAGTACTTC. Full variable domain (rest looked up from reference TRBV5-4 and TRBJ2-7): ETGVTQSPTHLIKTRGQQVTLRCSSQSGHNTVSWYQQALGQGPQFIFQYYREEENGRGNFPPRFSGLQFPNYSSELNVNALELDDSALYLCASSGGTGSRNEQYFGPGTRLTVT.

The CDR3 region is CASGTHTYEQYF. Written as DNA, the CDR3 is TGTGCCTCCGGGACTCACACCTACGAGCAGTACTTC. The genes are TRBV2 and TRBJ2-7, with D perhaps TRBD2 (6 bases). Germline loops: CDR1 SNHLY, CDR2 FYNNEI. This CDR3 is built from 12 residues. The V gene lost 11 bases and the J gene lost 2 bases, with 13 bases spanning the gap.

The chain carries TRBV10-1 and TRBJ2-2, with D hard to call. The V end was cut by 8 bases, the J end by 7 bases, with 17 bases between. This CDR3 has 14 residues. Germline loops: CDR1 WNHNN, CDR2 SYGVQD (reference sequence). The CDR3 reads CASLHRKMHGELFF. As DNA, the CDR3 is TGCGCCAGCTTGCACAGAAAAATGCACGGGGAGCTGTTTTTT.

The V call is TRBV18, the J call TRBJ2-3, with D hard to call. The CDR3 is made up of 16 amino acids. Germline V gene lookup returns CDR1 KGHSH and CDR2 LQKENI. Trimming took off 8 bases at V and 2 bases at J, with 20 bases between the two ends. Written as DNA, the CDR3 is TGTGCCAGCCAACCCGTCCTGACACTGGACACAGATACGCAGTATTTT. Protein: CASQPVLTLDTDTQYF.

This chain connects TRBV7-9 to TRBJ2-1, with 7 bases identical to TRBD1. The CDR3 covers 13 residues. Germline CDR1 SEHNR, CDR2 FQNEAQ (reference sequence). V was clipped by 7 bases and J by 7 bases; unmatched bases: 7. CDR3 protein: CASIGDSWNEQFF. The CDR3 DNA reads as TGTGCCAGCATCGGGGACAGTTGGAATGAGCAGTTCTTC. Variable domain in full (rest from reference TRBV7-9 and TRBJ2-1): DTGVSQNPRHKITKRGQNVTFRCDPISEHNRLYWYRQTLGQGPEFLTYFQNEAQLEKSRLLSDRFSAERPKGSFSTLEIQRTEQGDSAMYLCASIGDSWNEQFFGPGTRLTVL.

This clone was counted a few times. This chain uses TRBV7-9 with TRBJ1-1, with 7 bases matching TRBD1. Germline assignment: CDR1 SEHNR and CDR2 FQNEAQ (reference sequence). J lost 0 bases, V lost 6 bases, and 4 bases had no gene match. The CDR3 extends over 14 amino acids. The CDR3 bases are TGTGCCAGCAGTCACGACAGGGTGAACACTGAAGCTTTCTTT. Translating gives CASSHDRVNTEAFF. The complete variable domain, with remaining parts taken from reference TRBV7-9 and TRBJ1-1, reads DTGVSQNPRHKITKRGQNVTFRCDPISEHNRLYWYRQTLGQGPEFLTYFQNEAQLEKSRLLSDRFSAERPKGSFSTLEIQRTEQGDSAMYLCASSHDRVNTEAFFGQGTRLTVV.

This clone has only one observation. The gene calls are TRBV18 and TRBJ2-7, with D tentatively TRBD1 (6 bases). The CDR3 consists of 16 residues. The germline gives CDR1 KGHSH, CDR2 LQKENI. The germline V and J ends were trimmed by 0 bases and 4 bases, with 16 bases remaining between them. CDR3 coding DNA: TGTGCCAGCTCACCACCGGGAAGTCAGGGGATGTACGAGCAGTACTTC. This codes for CASSPPGSQGMYEQYF.

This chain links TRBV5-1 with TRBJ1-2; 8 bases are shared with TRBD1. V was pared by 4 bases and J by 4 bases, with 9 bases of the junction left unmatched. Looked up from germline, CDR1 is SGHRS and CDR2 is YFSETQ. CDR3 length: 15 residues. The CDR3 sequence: CASSLSGTGSYGYTF. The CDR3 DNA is TGCGCCAGCAGCCTCTCCGGGACAGGATCCTATGGCTACACCTTC.

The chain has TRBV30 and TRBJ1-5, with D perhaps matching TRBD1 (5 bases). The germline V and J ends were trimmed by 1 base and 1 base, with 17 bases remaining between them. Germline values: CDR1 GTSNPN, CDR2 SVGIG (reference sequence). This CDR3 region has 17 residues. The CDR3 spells CAWSADKLAESNQPQHF. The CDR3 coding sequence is TGTGCCTGGAGTGCGGACAAGCTTGCAGAGAGCAATCAGCCCCAGCATTTT.

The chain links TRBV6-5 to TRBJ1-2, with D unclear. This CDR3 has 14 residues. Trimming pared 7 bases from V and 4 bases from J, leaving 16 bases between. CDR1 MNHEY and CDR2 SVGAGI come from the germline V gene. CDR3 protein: CASKLDSGPYGYTF. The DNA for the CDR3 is TGTGCCAGCAAGCTGGACTCCGGGCCCTATGGCTACACCTTC.